This T cell receptor (beta chain) was obtained from a study of T cells expressing NK-cell markers. The CDR3 runs to 16 residues. In germline, CDR1 is MGHDK, CDR2 SYGVNS. TCRdb re-analyzed the 5' RACE reads; it lists each CDR3 protein once, without DNA. The sample's table shows some 120,000 distinct CDR3 sequences. This sequence joins TRBV25-1 and TRBJ2-3; lacking DNA, the TRBD2 call made by TCRdb goes unchecked. This receptor was identified in a woman between 18 and 75 years old in good health. Sequencing input: blood T cells: a sorted CD56 or NKG2C T cell subset, CD4+ or CD8+ T cells, or bulk PBMC T cells (not recorded which). The CDR3 region is CASSDPFEGGTDTQYF.